A single sample is the source of the 2 T cell receptor beta chains below, sequenced in a study of blood T cell repertoires in COVID-19. Repertoires were generated with immunoSEQ multiplex PCR, while TCRdb's copy carries only in-frame clones and drops some. The sample includes more than 250,000 clones, over 75% of them seen just once. The specimen was PBMCs or T cells enriched from blood (not recorded which). The receptors were sampled from a woman in her late teens or twenties who had recovered from COVID-19.

The chain couples TRBV5-1 to TRBJ1-1; D perhaps matches TRBD1 (5 bases). Germline CDR1 SGHRS, CDR2 YFSETQ. V shed 3 bases and J shed 3 bases, with 9 bases lying between them. The CDR3 length is 13 residues. The CDR3 protein is CASSSTGYTEAFF. DNA of the CDR3: TGCGCCAGCAGCTCCACAGGTTACACTGAAGCTTTCTTT. The variable domain in full, completed from reference TRBV5-1 and TRBJ1-1, reads KAGVTQTPRYLIKTRGQQVTLSCSPISGHRSVSWYQQTPGQGLQFLFEYFSETQRNKGNFPGRFSGRQFSNSRSEMNVSTLELGDSALYLCASSSTGYTEAFFGQGTRLTVV.

V usage is TRBV5-1 and J usage is TRBJ1-2; unclear D gene. The germline CDR1 and CDR2 sequences are SGHRS and YFSETQ. Trimming shortened V by 0 bases and J by 3 bases, and 12 bases separated the two germline ends. This CDR3 spans 15 amino acids. The CDR3 loop reads CASSLVYSPHYGYTF. The CDR3 bases are TGCGCCAGCAGCTTGGTATACTCGCCTCACTATGGCTACACCTTC.